This record concerns one T cell receptor beta chain sequence. This record belongs to a study of blood T cell repertoires in COVID-19. Study summary: COVID-19 samples, acute and convalescent, were from the United States, Italy and Spain. T cells, B-cell-depleted T cells, or PBMCs supplied cDNA or gDNA.

The germline V gene encodes CDR1 LNHNV and CDR2 YYDKDF (reference sequence). The CDR3 extends over 14 amino acids. V was pared by 1 base and J by 6 bases, with 12 bases between. Authors' data handling: Amplification with reference gene primers provided the estimates of nucleated cell counts. Method: immunoSEQ multiplex PCR; TCRdb's copy keeps in-frame clones and lacks some. D and trimming were read from the DNA, whereas the V and J calls and clone size are those reported in that table. The data hold hundreds of thousands of clones, with 90% observed a single time. Recruitment covered under 25 US areas and drew participants whose ages spanned roughly 18 to 89 years.

This clonotype was obtained from a woman aged 18-29 years with acute COVID-19. V is TRBV15 and J is TRBJ1-2, with D hard to call. Sequencing used PBMCs or T cells enriched from blood (not recorded which). CDR3 protein: CATSRGGVTNGYTF. In DNA form, the CDR3 reads TGTGCCACCAGCAGAGGGGGAGTGACGAATGGCTACACCTTC.